Listed below are T cell receptor beta chains from one sample, sequenced in a study of blood T cell repertoires in COVID-19. The table came from immunoSEQ multiplex PCR; TCRdb's copy has only in-frame clones and leaves some out. The sample consists of more than 85,000 clones, around 85% of them appearing once. Sample: peripheral blood. The source of these receptors is a man older than 75 with active or convalescent COVID-19. The CDR3 runs from the conserved cysteine through the conserved F or W. The order of the fields is V gene, CDR3 length, clone size, CDR3 protein. The size field is filled for only some rows; it gives once, few, many or a size class.

v_gene: TRBV5-8; len: 16; abundance: NA; CDR3aa: CASSFANRGSGEKLFF
v_gene: TRBV3-1/TRBV3-2; len: 18; abundance: NA; CDR3aa: CASSQRNPGRGRPYEQYF
v_gene: TRBV10-3; len: 14; abundance: few; CDR3aa: CATHPGQGLNEQFF
v_gene: TRBV27; len: 16; abundance: NA; CDR3aa: CASSSLTSGGGNEQFF
v_gene: TRBV19; len: 13; abundance: NA; CDR3aa: CASRQVNTGELFF
v_gene: TRBV18; len: 17; abundance: NA; CDR3aa: CASSRRRESGINQPQHF
v_gene: TRBV14; len: 13; abundance: NA; CDR3aa: CASSQTRQGGYTF
v_gene: TRBV6-5; len: 15; abundance: NA; CDR3aa: CASSYKPPGHYGYTF
v_gene: TRBV6-2/TRBV6-3; len: 15; abundance: NA; CDR3aa: CASSRPRPTNEKLFF
v_gene: TRBV27; len: 15; abundance: NA; CDR3aa: CASRDRGLGNSPLHF
v_gene: TRBV15; len: 16; abundance: few; CDR3aa: CATSSPGQGSGNTIYF
v_gene: TRBV7-2; len: 13; abundance: NA; CDR3aa: CASSLQGDSPLHF
v_gene: TRBV7-7; len: 17; abundance: few; CDR3aa: CASSHDSGGVYQETQYF
v_gene: TRBV5-1; len: 14; abundance: NA; CDR3aa: CASSTGQDFYEQYF
v_gene: TRBV24-1; len: 13; abundance: few; CDR3aa: CATSGVHYNEQFF
v_gene: TRBV19; len: 15; abundance: many; CDR3aa: CASSFGFGALEGYTF
v_gene: TRBV6-6; len: 15; abundance: NA; CDR3aa: CASSYSGDSNSPLHF
v_gene: TRBV7-9; len: 16; abundance: NA; CDR3aa: CASSRTGGFVGEKLFF
v_gene: TRBV7-2; len: 14; abundance: NA; CDR3aa: CASSRGQSNQPQHF
v_gene: TRBV19; len: 15; abundance: NA; CDR3aa: CASSGASGINQPQHF
v_gene: TRBV2; len: 14; abundance: NA; CDR3aa: CASRAGRGGDTQYF
v_gene: TRBV28; len: 15; abundance: once; CDR3aa: CASSPPRGHGSPLHF
v_gene: TRBV19; len: 13; abundance: NA; CDR3aa: CASRTRGADTQYF
v_gene: TRBV5-1; len: 16; abundance: NA; CDR3aa: CASSSRSSSYNSPLHF
v_gene: TRBV5-6; len: 14; abundance: many; CDR3aa: CASRTGGAPYEQYF
v_gene: TRBV2; len: 16; abundance: NA; CDR3aa: CASSEVPRGERQPQHF
v_gene: TRBV5-1; len: 16; abundance: NA; CDR3aa: CASSFGAGANTGELFF
v_gene: TRBV28; len: 12; abundance: NA; CDR3aa: CASRDRPHEQFF
v_gene: TRBV29-1; len: 16; abundance: once; CDR3aa: CSVEAFWGPNTDTQYF
v_gene: TRBV2; len: 14; abundance: NA; CDR3aa: CASVGTSGSYEQYF
v_gene: TRBV5-1; len: 13; abundance: NA; CDR3aa: CASSPGGGETQYF
v_gene: TRBV19; len: 13; abundance: NA; CDR3aa: CASRIETGYGYTF
v_gene: TRBV3-1/TRBV3-2; len: 15; abundance: NA; CDR3aa: CASSPTGGNNQPQHF
v_gene: TRBV7-8; len: 16; abundance: NA; CDR3aa: CASSLGPAGTNYGYTF
v_gene: TRBV19; len: 18; abundance: few; CDR3aa: CASRSRTGRGSGANVLTF
v_gene: TRBV3-1/TRBV3-2; len: 13; abundance: NA; CDR3aa: CASSRDSTGEQYF
v_gene: TRBV11-2; len: 17; abundance: NA; CDR3aa: CASSSGLAARYQETQYF
v_gene: TRBV30; len: 13; abundance: NA; CDR3aa: CAWRAGGLETQYF
v_gene: TRBV11-2; len: 14; abundance: NA; CDR3aa: CASSSYRGLYEQYF
v_gene: TRBV5-1; len: 15; abundance: NA; CDR3aa: CASSLITTVTGELFF
v_gene: TRBV7-3; len: 14; abundance: NA; CDR3aa: CASSPDSYQETQYF
v_gene: TRBV18; len: 15; abundance: NA; CDR3aa: CASSPVEGAGQPQHF
v_gene: TRBV5-1; len: 16; abundance: NA; CDR3aa: CASSLAGRVGDTEAFF
v_gene: TRBV6-5; len: 15; abundance: NA; CDR3aa: CASSYSTGGGSPLHF
v_gene: TRBV11-2; len: 16; abundance: NA; CDR3aa: CASSNRDRGLNTEAFF
v_gene: TRBV11-2; len: 16; abundance: few; CDR3aa: CASSHYASATNEKLFF
v_gene: TRBV10-2; len: 13; abundance: NA; CDR3aa: CASMEGNNSPLHF
v_gene: TRBV2; len: 15; abundance: NA; CDR3aa: CASSERRGGTDTQYF
v_gene: TRBV27; len: 15; abundance: few; CDR3aa: CASSLGHTNTGELFF
v_gene: TRBV27; len: 16; abundance: NA; CDR3aa: CASSFLGQASSYEQYF
v_gene: TRBV6-1; len: 15; abundance: NA; CDR3aa: CASSEAPGQVYGYTF